The 7 T cell receptor beta chains given below trace back to one sample, sequenced in a study of cytomegalovirus exposure and HLA in healthy donors (dated 2017 in TCRdb). The library was generated by the immunoSEQ multiplex PCR assay. For the multiplex PCR, a mixture combining 60 forward primers for TCR Vbeta segments and 13 reverse primers for TCR Jbeta segments was used. Drawn from immuneACCESS, this table holds only the in-frame rearrangements with V and J called that TCRdb kept. Clones are partly lost; checked studies trace under half to an unresolved V gene and leave the rest unexplained. Within this sample are about 120,000 clones, with less than 85% of them counted one time only. 1.2% of the sample is held by the ten biggest clonotypes. The sequenced sample was PBMCs. The receptors shown here come from a female donor in good health and CMV-seronegative.

V is TRBV9 and J is TRBJ1-2, with D tentatively TRBD1 (6 bases). There are 18 residues in the CDR3. V gave up 0 bases and J gave up 6 bases, with 24 bases separating them. CDR1 and CDR2 (germline): SGDLS, YYNGEE. For the CDR3, the DNA is TGTGCCAGCAGCGTAGCTAGTCAGGGGCGGTATTTTGGGGATGGCTACACCTTC. Translating gives CASSVASQGRYFGDGYTF.

This chain joins TRBV4-1 and TRBJ2-7; D perhaps matches TRBD1 (6 bases). Germline V gene lookup returns CDR1 MGHRA and CDR2 YSYEKL. V lost 0 bases to trimming and J lost 0 bases, with 12 bases between them. There are 16 residues in the CDR3. The CDR3 nucleotides read TGCGCCAGCAGCCAAGAAGTCGCGGACAGCTCCTACGAGCAGTACTTC. Amino acids: CASSQEVADSSYEQYF.

This chain joins TRBV4-1 and TRBJ1-4; no firm D call. In germline, CDR1 is MGHRA, CDR2 YSYEKL. Deletions cut 1 base from V and 6 bases from J, with 9 bases between. CDR3 length: 14 residues. The CDR3 spells CASSQGGVDEKLFF. The CDR3 DNA is TGCGCCAGCAGCCAAGGCGGGGTAGATGAAAAACTGTTTTTT.

This chain links TRBV27 with TRBJ1-5, with 7 bases aligning to TRBD1. Germline loops: CDR1 MNHEY, CDR2 SMNVEV (reference sequence). The V segment lost 6 bases and the J segment 6 bases; nucleotides outside the gene matches: 2. This CDR3 region has 12 residues. For the CDR3, the DNA is TGTGCCAGCAGCACAGGGGTTCAGCCCCAGCATTTT. This encodes CASSTGVQPQHF.

The chain links TRBV7-8 to TRBJ2-5; the match to TRBD1 covers 10 bases. After removal of 4 bases from V and 5 bases from J, the junction contained 7 bases not matched to a gene. This CDR3 comprises 15 residues. From germline, CDR1 is SGHVS and CDR2 FQNEAQ. Here the CDR3 reads CASSYSWGQGETQYF. DNA for the CDR3: TGTGCCAGCAGCTACTCATGGGGACAGGGGGAGACCCAGTACTTC.

The chain is built from TRBV27 and TRBJ1-2; possibly TRBD1 for D (5 bases). CDR1 MNHEY and CDR2 SMNVEV come from the germline V gene (reference sequence). The CDR3 sequence is 14 residues long. V lost 1 base and J 7 bases, leaving 13 bases between the germline ends. CDR3 region: CASSLFGRAPGYTF. The CDR3 DNA sequence: TGTGCCAGCAGTTTATTCGGCAGGGCCCCTGGCTACACCTTC.

The chain couples TRBV28 to TRBJ2-7, with a possible D match to TRBD2 (6 bases). This CDR3 region has 15 residues. Trimming removed 5 bases at V and 2 bases at J, with 16 bases between. The germline V gene encodes CDR1 MDHEN and CDR2 SYDVKM. CDR3 amino acids: CASSPWRGRTYEQYF. CDR3 DNA sequence: TGTGCCAGCAGTCCCTGGAGGGGACGAACCTACGAGCAGTACTTC.